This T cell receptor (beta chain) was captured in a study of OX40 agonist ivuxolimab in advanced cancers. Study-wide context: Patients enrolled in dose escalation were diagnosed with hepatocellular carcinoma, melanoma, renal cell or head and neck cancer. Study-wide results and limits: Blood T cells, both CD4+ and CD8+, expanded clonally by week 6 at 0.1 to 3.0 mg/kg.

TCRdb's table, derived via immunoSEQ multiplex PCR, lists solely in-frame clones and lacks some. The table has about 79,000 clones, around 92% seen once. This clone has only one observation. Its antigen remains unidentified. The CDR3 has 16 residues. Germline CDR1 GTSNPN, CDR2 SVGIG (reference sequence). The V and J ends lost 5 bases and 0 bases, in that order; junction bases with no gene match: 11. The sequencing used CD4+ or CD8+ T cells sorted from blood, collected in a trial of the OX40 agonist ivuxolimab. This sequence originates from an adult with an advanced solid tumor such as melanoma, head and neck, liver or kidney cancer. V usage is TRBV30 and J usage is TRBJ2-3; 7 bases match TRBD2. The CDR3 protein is CAWVSGPLTSTDTQYF. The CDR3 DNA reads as TGTGCCTGGGTTAGCGGGCCGCTAACTAGCACAGATACGCAGTATTTT.